The present entry profiles one T cell receptor beta chain with its context. Its antigen is undetermined. The read comes to an end 3 residues before the CDR3 does, leaving the germline J gene to fill in the end. Method: immunoSEQ multiplex PCR; TCRdb's copy keeps in-frame clones and lacks some. This table holds 48,000 or so clones. The entry originates in a study of Tregs in tolerant kidney transplant recipients. Overall study: Related graft donors supplied nonmyeloablative bone marrow transplants, and mixed chimerism was transient.

This CDR3 is built from 15 residues. V shed 4 bases, J shed 6 bases, and the junction held 9 bases outside the gene matches. From germline, CDR1 is KGHSH and CDR2 LQKENI. Unstimulated Tregs (CD4+CD25+CD127-) and CD4+CD25- non-Tregs were sorted from PBMCs. Findings and caveats of the study: This study did not directly address biological reproducibility. Few patients were studied, so findings need validation in larger groups.

Sequenced material: CD4+ T cells from blood, taken before the transplant. The rearrangement links TRBV18 to TRBJ1-1; 9 bases match TRBD1. The receptor comes from a human donor who received a combined kidney and bone marrow transplant. CDR3 loop: CASSRPGQGAAEAFF. The CDR3 DNA, read in part, is TGTGCCAGCTCACGACCGGGACAGGGTGCCGCTGAA. Full variable domain (outside the CDR3, taken from reference TRBV18 and TRBJ1-1): NAGVMQNPRHLVRRRGQEARLRCSPMKGHSHVYWYRQLPEEGLKFMVYLQKENIIDESGMPKERFSAEFPKEGPSILRIQQVVRGDSAAYFCASSRPGQGAAEAFFGQGTRLTVV.